A single sample gave rise to the 20 T cell receptor beta chains below, sequenced in a study of T cell responses to AZD1222 COVID-19 vaccine. Profiling relied on immunoSEQ multiplex PCR, and the TCRdb table lists in-frame clones only, not all of them. The sample shows about 120,000 clones, around 93% of them seen only once. Source: peripheral blood, taken on day 0 of AZD1222 vaccination. These TCRs come from an adult in good health.

J is TRBJ1-6 and V is TRBV2; D call uncertain. The CDR3 has 17 residues. Per the germline V gene, CDR1 is SNHLY and CDR2 is FYNNEI. Trimming shortened V by 7 bases and J by 0 bases, and 16 bases separated the two germline ends. CDR3: CASTPLPESSYNSPLHF. CDR3 DNA: TGTGCCAGCACTCCTTTGCCAGAGAGCTCCTATAATTCACCCCTCCACTTT.

The chain links TRBV3-1 (or the pseudogene TRBV3-2) to TRBJ2-7, with 9 bases identical to TRBD2. Germline V lookup: CDR1 LGHDT, CDR2 YNNKEL (reference sequence). The CDR3 totals 16 residues. The trim removed 3 bases at V and 7 bases at J, leaving 13 bases unmatched. CDR3 amino acids: CASSHAVAGDLEEQYF. The CDR3 DNA sequence: TGTGCCAGCAGCCATGCTGTAGCGGGAGATTTAGAGGAGCAGTACTTC.

The chain uses TRBV7-2 and TRBJ1-5; no reliable D call. The CDR3 is 15 residues long. Germline V CDR1 and CDR2: SGHTA, FQGNSA. The germline V and J ends were trimmed by 1 base and 2 bases, with 9 bases remaining between them. The CDR3 here is CASSLEAAGNQPQHF. CDR3 bases: TGTGCCAGCAGCTTAGAGGCGGCAGGCAATCAGCCCCAGCATTTT.

This clone appeared once. In DNA, the CDR3 is TGTGCCAGCAGCTTGGTAGCAGACCTTAACTATGGCTACACCTTC. This encodes CASSLVADLNYGYTF. The chain uses TRBV5-6 and TRBJ1-2; D ambiguous. Germline CDR1 reads SGHDT; CDR2 reads YYEEEE. The CDR3 covers 15 residues. Trimming took off 0 bases at V and 1 base at J, with 10 bases between the two ends.

This rearrangement joins TRBV28 to TRBJ2-7, with TRBD1 as a possible D gene (5 bases). Germline loops: CDR1 MDHEN, CDR2 SYDVKM. The CDR3 is made up of 13 amino acids. V was trimmed by 8 bases and J by 2 bases, leaving 13 bases between them. CDR3 in DNA: TGTGCCAGCGGTCAGGGTCCAACCTACGAGCAGTACTTC. It translates to CASGQGPTYEQYF.

The genes are TRBV2 and TRBJ2-3; 9 bases align to TRBD2. The trim removed 5 bases at V and 2 bases at J, leaving 5 bases unmatched. Germline CDR1 SNHLY, CDR2 FYNNEI. The CDR3 sequence is 15 residues long. In DNA form, the CDR3 reads TGTGCCAGCAGTCGGCGGGGGGGCACCACAGATACGCAGTATTTT. It encodes CASSRRGGTTDTQYF. The full variable domain, completed using reference TRBV2 and TRBJ2-3, is EPEVTQTPSHQVTQMGQEVILRCVPISNHLYFYWYRQILGQKVEFLVSFYNNEISEKSEIFDDQFSVERPDGSNFTLKIRSTKLEDSAMYFCASSRRGGTTDTQYFGPGTRLTVL.

The chain links TRBV9 to TRBJ1-2; no definite D call. Germline V gene lookup returns CDR1 SGDLS and CDR2 YYNGEE. The CDR3 extends over 12 amino acids. The ends were cut back, 1 base at V and 8 bases at J, with 9 bases in the middle. CDR3 sequence reads: CASSVPGRGYTF. The CDR3 nucleotides read TGTGCCAGCAGCGTACCCGGGAGAGGCTACACCTTC.

This chain joins TRBV2 and TRBJ1-2; no clear D gene. Trimming removed 8 bases at V and 8 bases at J, with 15 bases between. Germline V gene sequence: CDR1 SNHLY, CDR2 FYNNEI. This CDR3 has 12 residues. CDR3 sequence: CASLEHSVGYTF. In DNA, the CDR3 is TGTGCCAGCCTGGAACATTCAGTCGGCTACACCTTC.

A remark on this clone: The same CDR3 also results from other DNA sequences found in this sample. The chain links TRBV20-1 to TRBJ1-1, with a possible D match to TRBD1 (6 bases). Germline V gene sequence: CDR1 DFQATT, CDR2 SNEGSKA (reference sequence). Trimming took off 5 bases at V and 4 bases at J, with 8 bases between the two ends. CDR3 size: 11 residues. This CDR3 is CSAGGGTEAFF. The CDR3 bases are TGCAGTGCTGGGGGCGGCACTGAAGCTTTCTTT.

The CDR3 DNA reads as TGTGCCAGCAGTTACGGACGTGAAGCTTTCTTT. Its translation: CASSYGREAFF. V and J are TRBV6-5 and TRBJ1-1, with no clear D. This CDR3 comprises 11 residues. The germline CDR1 and CDR2 sequences are MNHEY and SVGAGI. With 2 bases removed from V and 7 bases from J, the gap between germline ends came to 5 bases.

Points on this clone: Other nucleotide sequences from this sample produce the same CDR3. The V gene is TRBV20-1, the J gene TRBJ1-5, with D hard to call. Trimming removed 3 bases at V and 0 bases at J, with 9 bases between. The length of the CDR3 is 14 residues. Germline V gene data show CDR1 as DFQATT and CDR2 as SNEGSKA (reference sequence). The CDR3 region is CSASGRNSNQPQHF. The CDR3 nucleotides read TGCAGTGCTAGTGGGAGGAATAGCAATCAGCCCCAGCATTTT.

V is TRBV6-5 and J is TRBJ2-5, with 11 positions matching TRBD2. Germline CDR1 and CDR2: MNHEY and SVGAGI. The CDR3 runs 14 residues. J was trimmed by 2 bases and V by 10 bases; bases with no gene match: 6. CDR3 loop: CATHTSGGQETQYF. The CDR3 coding sequence is TGTGCCACCCACACTAGCGGGGGTCAAGAGACCCAGTACTTC.

The chain links TRBV10-2 to TRBJ2-7; D may be TRBD1 (5 bases). The germline V and J ends were trimmed by 5 bases and 5 bases, with 13 bases remaining between them. The CDR3 has 13 residues. Germline values: CDR1 WSHSY, CDR2 SAAADI. The CDR3 reads CASSSGILDEQYF. The CDR3 DNA is TGCGCCAGCAGTTCAGGGATTCTTGACGAGCAGTACTTC.

V and J are TRBV6-2 or TRBV6-3 and TRBJ2-7, with TRBD2 matching 8 bases. CDR3 length: 14 residues. Per the germline V gene, CDR1 is MNHEY and CDR2 is SVGEGT. After removal of 5 bases from V and 7 bases from J, the junction contained 10 bases not matched to a gene. CDR3 sequence (DNA): TGTGCCAGCAGTATCCTTAGCGGGATGCGAGAGCAGTACTTC. This sequence encodes CASSILSGMREQYF.

Here the CDR3 DNA reads TGTGCCAGCAGTTACGGGGACTCGAACACTGAAGCTTTCTTT. Its translation is CASSYGDSNTEAFF. The V gene is TRBV6-5, the J gene TRBJ1-1, with a possible D match to TRBD1 (5 bases). CDR1 is MNHEY and CDR2 is SVGAGI in the germline V gene. Trimming stripped 2 bases from V and 1 base from J, with 8 bases between. This CDR3 contains 14 residues.

The CDR3 DNA reads TGTGCCAGTGAAGGAGGACTGGGCAATCAGCCCCAGCATTTT. Protein: CASEGGLGNQPQHF. V usage is TRBV19 and J usage is TRBJ1-5; D is ambiguous. CDR1 and CDR2 (germline): LNHDA, SQIVND (reference sequence). The CDR3 extends over 14 amino acids. The V end lost 8 bases, the J end lost 2 bases, and 13 bases lay between the germline ends.

The chain couples TRBV28 to TRBJ2-7; 12 bases match TRBD1. The CDR3 length is 20 residues. Trimming cost V 5 bases and J 5 bases; bases outside gene matches: 22. Germline CDR1 MDHEN, CDR2 SYDVKM. The DNA for the CDR3 is TGTGCCAGCAGTCAACCGGGACAGGGGGCACGGCGGTCCAAGGGGGACGAGCAGTACTTC. This gives the protein CASSQPGQGARRSKGDEQYF.

In this sample, this clone turned up once. The chain couples TRBV18 to TRBJ1-5; TRBD1 matches 7 bases. The V gene's germline CDR1 is KGHSH and CDR2 LQKENI. V lost 3 bases, J lost 5 bases, and 7 bases stayed unmatched. The CDR3 runs to 15 residues. The CDR3 is CASSPRQGADQPQHF. The CDR3, as DNA: TGTGCCAGCTCACCGCGACAGGGAGCCGATCAGCCCCAGCATTTT.

This clone was counted a single time. The CDR3 nucleotides read TGTGCCAGCAGCTTTACCACAGATACGCAGTATTTT. Amino acid sequence: CASSFTTDTQYF. The chain employs TRBV28 and TRBJ2-3; D is ambiguous. The germline gives CDR1 MDHEN, CDR2 SYDVKM. Between the trimmed V and J ends, which lost 6 bases and 2 bases, there was a span of 6 bases. The CDR3 consists of 12 residues.

The chain is built from TRBV7-2 and TRBJ1-4, with TRBD1 as a possible D gene (5 bases). The CDR3 sequence is 14 residues long. V gave up 2 bases and J gave up 3 bases, with 7 bases separating them. Germline CDR1 SGHTA, CDR2 FQGNSA. Written as DNA, the CDR3 is TGTGCCAGCAGCTTACGACAGTCTAATGAAAAACTGTTTTTT. It codes for CASSLRQSNEKLFF.